These 18 T cell receptor beta chains came from one sample sequenced in a study of T-cell memory formation after mild COVID-19. MiXCR, applied by TCRdb to the 5' RACE reads, yields one record per CDR3 protein. This table has 100,000 to 120,000 distinct CDR3 sequences, around a fifth appearing once. The sample comprised PBMCs or a T cell subset sorted from them (not recorded which). These receptors were obtained from a man in his late teens or twenties who had mild COVID-19 (a few samples of this study predate the infection). Cell type and time point are not known.

V is TRBV4-3 and J is TRBJ2-1; no firm D call. Germline CDR1 reads LGHNA; CDR2 reads YSLEER. The length of the CDR3 is 12 residues. The germline V and J ends were trimmed by 0 bases and 10 bases, with 7 bases remaining between them. CDR3 in DNA: TGCGCCAGCAGCCAAGATTTTCACGAGCAGTTCTTC. Residues: CASSQDFHEQFF.

The V call is TRBV10-3, the J call TRBJ2-1, with 11 bases fitting TRBD2. CDR1 ENHRY and CDR2 SYGVKD come from the germline V gene. V was pared by 6 bases and J by 8 bases, with 9 bases of the junction left unmatched. The CDR3 runs to 15 residues. Here the CDR3 reads CAIRSTSGGSYEQFF. The CDR3 bases are TGTGCCATCAGAAGCACTAGCGGGGGTTCTTATGAGCAGTTCTTC.

This clonotype was observed a handful of times. This rearrangement joins TRBV21-1 to TRBJ2-3. TRBV21-1 is noted as a pseudogene. The CDR3 sequence is 12 residues long. The CDR3 is CASSSRWDTQYF. CDR3 nucleotides: TGTGCCAGCAGCTCGAGGTGGGATACGCAGTATTTT.

This chain uses TRBV27 with TRBJ2-7; 7 nucleotides agree with TRBD2. V was clipped by 3 bases and J by 2 bases; unmatched bases: 1. From germline, CDR1 is MNHEY and CDR2 SMNVEV (reference sequence). This CDR3 is 13 amino acids long. CDR3 region: CASSFAGAYEQYV. As DNA, the CDR3 is TGTGCCAGCAGTTTCGCGGGGGCCTACGAGCAGTACGTC.

The chain joins TRBV30 to TRBJ2-7, with a weak D call TRBD2 (6 bases). Germline V gives CDR1 GTSNPN, CDR2 SVGIG (reference sequence). Trimming stripped 4 bases from V and 4 bases from J, with 17 bases between. CDR3 length: 14 residues. The CDR3 coding sequence is TGTGCCTGGACCCCCGGAGGGGCGGGGTACGAGCAGTACTTC. Protein product: CAWTPGGAGYEQYF.

This clonotype appeared a few times. The rearrangement uses TRBV4-1 and TRBJ1-4; maybe TRBD1 (6 bases). V lost 1 base and J lost 13, with 13 bases in between. This CDR3 region has 13 residues. Looked up from germline, CDR1 is MGHRA and CDR2 is YSYEKL. The CDR3 DNA reads as TGCGCCAGCAGCCAAGGGGGGGGCAGAATACTGTTTTTT. Amino acids: CASSQGGGRILFF.

This chain connects TRBV6-4 to TRBJ2-7; 11 bases fit TRBD2. Germline assignment: CDR1 MRHNA and CDR2 SNTAGT. J was trimmed by 4 bases and V by 6 bases; bases with no gene match: 5. The CDR3 has 14 residues. CDR3 region: CASSLLAGEYEQYF. CDR3 DNA: TGTGCCAGCAGCTTACTAGCGGGGGAATACGAGCAGTACTTC.

This clonotype has more than one count but fewer than ten. The gene calls are TRBV5-6 and TRBJ2-1; 8 bases are a match to TRBD2. The CDR3 is 12 amino acids. The ends lost 0 bases at V and 10 bases at J; junction bases unmatched: 0. Germline V gives CDR1 SGHDT, CDR2 YYEEEE. CDR3 nucleotides: TGTGCCAGCAGCTTGGGCGGGGGGGAGCAGTTCTTC. Amino acid sequence: CASSLGGGEQFF.

This clonotype was counted a few times. The CDR3 loop is CASTPRKGRLNEQYV. The CDR3 DNA is TGTGCCAGCACCCCACGAAAAGGCAGGCTGAACGAGCAGTACGTC. The chain joins TRBV2 to TRBJ2-7; D gene ambiguous. CDR1 and CDR2 (germline): SNHLY, FYNNEI. The V end was cut by 7 bases, the J end by 5 bases, with 21 bases between. This CDR3 spans 15 amino acids.

The sample holds a few counts of this clonotype. The V and J genes are TRBV5-1 and TRBJ1-2; D is perhaps TRBD1 (5 bases). V was pared by 0 bases and J by 0 bases, with 18 bases between. The CDR3 is 18 residues long. Per germline, CDR1 SGHRS and CDR2 YFSETQ. The CDR3 sequence: CASSLASAGQLTNYGYTF. The DNA of the CDR3 is TGCGCCAGCAGCTTGGCCAGCGCAGGGCAACTCACTAACTATGGCTACACCTTC.

The chain uses TRBV27 and TRBJ2-1, with TRBD1 matching over 11 bases. The CDR3 spans 14 residues. Germline CDR1 reads MNHEY; CDR2 reads SMNVEV (reference sequence). With V trimmed by 4 bases and J by 8 bases, 4 bases remained unmatched. CDR3: CASSWTGGGDEQFF. CDR3 nucleotide sequence: TGTGCCAGCAGTTGGACAGGGGGCGGGGATGAGCAGTTCTTC.

This sequence joins TRBV19 and TRBJ1-5, with a tentative D call TRBD1 (5 bases). CDR3 length: 13 amino acids. Per germline, CDR1 LNHDA and CDR2 SQIVND (reference sequence). With 9 bases removed from V and 7 bases from J, the gap between germline ends came to 16 bases. The CDR3 DNA reads TGTGCCAGCACCGAAGCAGGGCGGCAGCCCCAGCATTTT. Protein sequence: CASTEAGRQPQHF.

This clonotype was observed a handful of times. A junction boundary mismatches the germline segment, possibly from a read error. This sequence joins TRBV6-2 or TRBV6-3 and TRBJ2-7; D is undetermined. Germline V lookup: CDR1 MNHEY, CDR2 SVGEGT. CDR3 length: 11 amino acids. The CDR3 DNA is TGTGCCAGCAGTTACTCGACGGTTCTGAACTTC. Translating gives CASSYSTVLNF.

The rearrangement uses TRBV4-1 and TRBJ2-2; possible D gene TRBD1, 6 bases. V dropped 2 bases and J dropped 2 bases, with 9 bases sitting between them. The CDR3 spans 15 residues. Germline CDR1 and CDR2: MGHRA and YSYEKL. The CDR3 spells CASSQRDTNTGELFF. The CDR3 bases are TGCGCCAGCAGCCAACGGGACACTAACACCGGGGAGCTGTTTTTT.

In its sample, this clonotype was seen a few times. V and J are TRBV7-8 and TRBJ2-3; tentative D call: TRBD2 (7 bases). CDR3 length equals 16 residues. V was pared by 6 bases and J by 4 bases, with 20 bases between. Germline CDR1 and CDR2: SGHVS and FQNEAQ. This CDR3 reads CASSITRGGGPDTQYF. The CDR3 nucleotides read TGTGCCAGCAGTATCACAAGGGGCGGGGGCCCAGATACGCAGTATTTT. Variable domain in full (rest from reference TRBV7-8 and TRBJ2-3): GAGVSQSPRYKVAKRGQDVALRCDPISGHVSLFWYQQALGQGPEFLTYFQNEAQLDKSGLPSDRFFAERPEGSVSTLKIQRTQQEDSAVYLCASSITRGGGPDTQYFGPGTRLTVL.

This clonotype was counted only a few times. The V gene is TRBV7-6, the J gene TRBJ2-1; TRBD1 is a possible D gene (5 bases). This CDR3 comprises 14 residues. Trimming removed 2 bases at V and 9 bases at J, with 14 bases between. Germline lookup yields CDR1 SGHVS and CDR2 FNYEAQ. The CDR3 region has the DNA TGTGCCAGCAGCTTATTTACAGGATTGAGTGAGCAGTTCTTC. This sequence encodes CASSLFTGLSEQFF.

The rearrangement links TRBV5-1 to TRBJ2-1; D call uncertain. The germline CDR1 and CDR2 sequences are SGHRS and YFSETQ. CDR3 length equals 11 residues. Trimming removed 5 bases from V and 3 bases from J, with 3 bases in between. CDR3 in DNA: TGCGCCAGCAGAGACTACAATGAGCAGTTCTTC. It codes for CASRDYNEQFF. Together with reference TRBV5-1 and TRBJ2-1, the CDR3 gives the full variable domain: KAGVTQTPRYLIKTRGQQVTLSCSPISGHRSVSWYQQTPGQGLQFLFEYFSETQRNKGNFPGRFSGRQFSNSRSEMNVSTLELGDSALYLCASRDYNEQFFGPGTRLTVL.

CDR3: CASSQDWGLSSYEQYF. DNA for the CDR3: TGTGCCAGCAGCCAAGATTGGGGGCTTAGCTCCTACGAGCAGTACTTC. The V call is TRBV3-1, the J call TRBJ2-7; TRBD1 might be the D (6 bases). The CDR3 sequence is 16 residues long. V lost 0 bases and J 0 bases, leaving 12 bases between the germline ends. CDR1 LGHDT and CDR2 YNNKEL come from the germline V gene (reference sequence).